This TCR beta chain was retrieved from a study of cytomegalovirus exposure and HLA in healthy donors. A multiplex PCR was run with 60 Vbeta primers and 13 Jbeta primers. Using immunoSEQ multiplex PCR, the repertoire was profiled, and TCRdb retains in-frame clones only, with some absent. The sample holds 200,000 or so clones, over 70% seen once. Germline V gives CDR1 SNHLY, CDR2 FYNNEI. The CDR3 totals 12 residues. V was pared by 8 bases and J by 5 bases, with 11 bases between. Material for sequencing was PBMCs. The rearrangement joins TRBV2 to TRBJ2-3; perhaps TRBD1 as D (6 bases). This TCR was sampled from a man younger than 45 in good health and CMV-seronegative. Here the CDR3 reads CASQQGQDTQYF. Here the CDR3 DNA reads TGTGCCAGCCAACAGGGACAAGATACGCAGTATTTT.